The rows below give T cell receptor beta chains drawn from one sample of a study of T-cell memory formation after mild COVID-19. TCRdb reanalysed the 5' RACE reads using MiXCR and keeps one entry per CDR3 protein. There are 210,000 or so distinct CDR3 sequences in the sample; over 9.5% occur only once, and 2.5% to 3.5% lies in the top ten. The sequenced sample was PBMCs or a T cell subset sorted from them (not recorded which). These receptors came from a man younger than 35 who had mild COVID-19 (a few samples of this study predate the infection). Cell type and time point are not known. CDR3s include the opening cysteine and the closing phenylalanine or tryptophan. A D gene is named only where the DNA matches it firmly. Only part of the rows carry a size: once, few, many, or a class if the clone is expanded.

>TRBJ1-6|TRBD1|few|TRBV20-1
TGCAGTGCTAGAGATCCGGCGTCAGGGGGTTTTGGTTCACCCCTCCACTTT
CSARDPASGGFGSPLHF
>TRBJ1-5|.|.|TRBV3-1
TGTGCCAGCAGCCAAGTTGGACAGAATCAGCCCCAGCATTTT
CASSQVGQNQPQHF
>TRBJ1-3|.|.|TRBV2
TGTGCCAGCAGTGAAGTTTTCGGGAACACCATATATTTT
CASSEVFGNTIYF
>TRBJ1-1|.|.|TRBV6-6
TGTGCCAGCACCCTACGGCAGGGAGAGACCATGAACACTGAAGCTTTCTTT
CASTLRQGETMNTEAFF
>TRBJ2-1|.|few|TRBV24-1
TGTGCCACCAGTGATTTGCGTGAGCAGTTCTTC
CATSDLREQFF
>TRBJ1-2|.|few|TRBV7-3
TGTGCCAGTCACCTTCCCGTGAGGGTCAGCTATAACTATGGCTACACCTTC
CASHLPVRVSYNYGYTF
>TRBJ2-3|.|.|TRBV19
TGTGCCAGTAGTATCCAGGCGACTAGCACAGATACGCAGTATTTT
CASSIQATSTDTQYF
>TRBJ1-1|.|once|TRBV6-5
TGTGCCAGCAGTTACTACGGGGGTAACACTGAAGCTTTCTTT
CASSYYGGNTEAFF
>TRBJ2-3|TRBD2|few|TRBV7-2
TGTGCCAGCAGCAACACGGCGGGGGGCTATACGCAGTATTTT
CASSNTAGGYTQYF
>TRBJ1-2|TRBD1|.|TRBV5-1
TGCGCCAGCAGCTTGGCGGGACAGGGCAGCGGCTACACCTTC
CASSLAGQGSGYTF
>TRBJ1-1|.|.|TRBV25-1
TGTGCCAGCCCAGACCGGACAGAAGAACACTCGGAAGCTTTCTTT
CASPDRTEEHSEAFF